This T cell receptor (beta chain) derives from a study of CD8+ T cells in alopecia areata. Germline V gene sequence: CDR1 LNHDA, CDR2 SQIVND (reference sequence). V was trimmed by 5 bases and J by 1 base, leaving 14 bases between them. The CDR3 has 15 residues. This clone was seen a handful of times. As the sequencing template, cDNA was produced by extracting RNA and reverse transcribing it. Clones were read by immunoSEQ multiplex PCR, and TCRdb kept only the in-frame ones, dropping some. Found here are about 200,000 clones, roughly 50% of them singletons; the top ten hold 5.5% to 6%. Treatment defined: oral pan-JAK inhibitor, 5-10 mg twice daily. In alopecia areata patients, both lesional scalp punch biopsies and peripheral blood were collected.

The J gene is TRBJ1-1, the V gene TRBV19; tentatively, D is TRBD1 (5 bases). The clonotype originates from a human donor with alopecia areata. The sample consisted of CD4+ T cells sorted from blood, taken at week 24, from a patient treated with tofacitinib. CDR3 amino acids: CASSSHRSTNTEAFF. In nucleotides, the CDR3 is TGTGCCAGTAGTTCACACAGGTCTACGAACACTGAAGCTTTCTTT.